This entry is about one TCR beta chain. The sample belongs to a study of human T cells and chemical hapten exposure. Library construction involved attaching unique molecular identifiers to individual cDNA molecules, which allowed quantitative, reproducible TCR counting. Each CDR3 protein is one row after TCRdb ran MiXCR on the RACE reads. The sample lists some 90,000 distinct CDR3 sequences, 6.5% to 10% occurring once. CDR1 and CDR2 from the germline V gene are SEHNR and FQNEAQ (reference sequence). The CDR3 is 15 residues long. Trimming removed 2 bases at V and 0 bases at J, with 7 bases between. Time point given: pre-sensitization, week 0. Treatment indicated: therapeutic diphenylcyclopropenone sensitization with weekly scalp DPC.

This chain uses TRBV7-9 with TRBJ1-4; D call uncertain. This clonotype originated in a man aged 40-50 years with alopecia areata. Some clones in this sample may be carry-over from other donors' samples. This material consisted of whole blood, taken in connection with sensitization to the hapten diphenylcyclopropenone (DPC). This chain's CDR3 is CASSLHTSTNEKLFF. The CDR3 coding sequence is TGTGCCAGCAGCTTACATACATCAACTAATGAAAAACTGTTTTTT.